The 17 T cell receptor beta chains listed next were all sequenced from one sample in a study of molecular identifiers for immune sequencing clone quantification. TCRdb processed the PCR reads anew with MiXCR; each CDR3 protein has one entry. The table lists more than 250,000 distinct CDR3 sequences, roughly a fifth of them singletons. Sequencing input: naive CD8+ T cells from blood, with Jurkat cell RNA spiked in. Stated subset: FACS-sorted CD8+CD4-CCR7+CD45RA+ naive T cells. Receptor source: a human donor in good health. Some libraries in this study had Jurkat cell RNA spiked in.

This clonotype was counted between two and nine times. The V gene is TRBV12-3 or TRBV12-4, the J gene TRBJ2-2; possible D gene TRBD2, 6 bases. This CDR3 has 15 amino acids. V was pared by 8 bases and J by 5 bases, with 18 bases between. The CDR3 DNA reads as TGTGCCAGCCGTGGTCCGGGGGATAGGACCGGGGAGCTGTTTTTT. Protein sequence: CASRGPGDRTGELFF.

This clonotype was seen a handful of times. The chain joins TRBV2 to TRBJ2-2; 15 bases match TRBD2. CDR3 length: 15 residues. Germline values: CDR1 SNHLY, CDR2 FYNNEI. V lost 4 bases and J lost 6; bases outside the gene matches: 0. The CDR3 coding sequence is TGTGCCAGCAGTGGGACTAGCGGGGGGGCCGGGGAGCTGTTTTTT. Protein: CASSGTSGGAGELFF.

At least ten counts were recorded for this clonotype. The chain uses TRBV5-1 and TRBJ2-5; 9 nucleotides align to TRBD2. CDR3 size: 15 residues. The V gene end was trimmed by 3 bases and the J gene end by 3 bases; junction bases not matched to a gene: 6. Germline CDR1 and CDR2: SGHRS and YFSETQ. CDR3 residues: CASSSTSGWEETQYF. CDR3 nucleotide sequence: TGCGCCAGCAGCTCTACTAGCGGGTGGGAAGAGACCCAGTACTTC.

This clonotype showed up just a few times. V usage is TRBV27 and J usage is TRBJ2-7; tentative D call: TRBD1 (6 bases). Germline V gene lookup returns CDR1 MNHEY and CDR2 SMNVEV (reference sequence). CDR3 length equals 14 residues. Trimming pared 2 bases from V and 2 bases from J, leaving 10 bases between. In DNA form, the CDR3 reads TGTGCCAGCAGTTTAAAGGGACACGCCTACGAGCAGTACTTC. This sequence encodes CASSLKGHAYEQYF.

In this sample, this clonotype turned up many times. The V call is TRBV4-2, the J call TRBJ2-7; either TRBD1 or TRBD2 may fit D (5 bases each). CDR3 length: 15 residues. Trimming cost V 0 bases and J 1 base, with 10 bases left between them. The germline V gene encodes CDR1 LGHNA and CDR2 YNFKEQ. This chain's CDR3 is CASSQEEGRSYEQYF. Here the CDR3 DNA reads TGTGCCAGCAGCCAAGAAGAGGGGCGGTCCTACGAGCAGTACTTC.

Ten or more counts support this clonotype. J is TRBJ2-3 and V is TRBV6-5; D not resolved. The CDR3 contains 13 residues. Trimming removed 6 bases from V and 0 bases from J, with 7 bases in between. The germline V gene encodes CDR1 MNHEY and CDR2 SVGAGI. Written as DNA, the CDR3 is TGTGCCAGCAGCCTGCTCAGCACAGATACGCAGTATTTT. Its translation: CASSLLSTDTQYF.

This clonotype was counted many times. J is TRBJ2-7 and V is TRBV2; 9 bases fit TRBD1. V gave up 4 bases and J gave up 5 bases; unmatched junction bases: 9. There are 15 residues in the CDR3. Per germline, CDR1 SNHLY and CDR2 FYNNEI. CDR3 sequence (DNA): TGTGCCAGCAGTGCAATGACAGGGGGTGGAGACGAGCAGTACTTC. Translating gives CASSAMTGGGDEQYF.

This clonotype was detected many times. The chain recombines TRBV15 with TRBJ1-5; D is possibly TRBD1 (5 bases). The germline gives CDR1 LNHNV, CDR2 YYDKDF (reference sequence). V was shortened by 5 bases and J by 5 bases, with 10 bases between the two germline ends. The CDR3 contains 13 residues. CDR3 residues: CATSYSRDQPQHF. The CDR3, as DNA: TGTGCCACCAGCTACTCCAGGGATCAGCCCCAGCATTTT.

The V and J genes are TRBV6-2 or TRBV6-3 and TRBJ2-1; 10 bases align to TRBD2. The CDR3 contains 15 residues. V gave up 5 bases and J gave up 5 bases; unmatched junction bases: 6. Germline V lookup: CDR1 MNHEY, CDR2 SVGEGT. The chain's CDR3 is CASSTTSGADNEQFF. CDR3 sequence (DNA): TGTGCCAGCAGTACCACTAGCGGGGCGGACAATGAGCAGTTCTTC.

This clonotype was recorded at least ten times. This sequence joins TRBV10-2 and TRBJ2-4, with 7 bases aligning to TRBD1. J lost 2 bases, V lost 9 bases, and 7 bases had no gene match. The CDR3 consists of 14 residues. Per germline, CDR1 WSHSY and CDR2 SAAADI. The CDR3 coding sequence is TGCGCCAGTCGGGACAGTAAATCCAAAAACATTCAGTACTTC. It encodes CASRDSKSKNIQYF.

This clonotype was detected a few times. The chain links TRBV28 to TRBJ2-7, with D maybe TRBD2 (6 bases). Trimming removed 3 bases at V and 3 bases at J, with 15 bases between. Per the germline V gene, CDR1 is MDHEN and CDR2 is SYDVKM. The CDR3 is 15 amino acids. DNA for the CDR3: TGTGCCAGCAGTTTCAGAGGGCGACTAGACTACGAGCAGTACTTC. Amino acids: CASSFRGRLDYEQYF.

The V call is TRBV4-3, the J call TRBJ1-5, with D unclear. CDR3 length: 15 residues. The V gene lost 0 bases and the J gene lost 0 bases, with 6 bases spanning the gap. CDR1 is LGHNA, CDR2 YSLEER, per germline. The CDR3 reads CASSQDSYSNQPQHF. For the CDR3, the DNA is TGCGCCAGCAGCCAAGACTCCTATAGCAATCAGCCCCAGCATTTT.

This clonotype was seen ten or more times. The J gene is TRBJ2-5, the V gene TRBV29-1, with D hard to call. Germline-derived CDR1 and CDR2 are SQVTM and ANQGSEA. Trimming took off 3 bases at V and 2 bases at J, with 4 bases between the two ends. This CDR3 comprises 11 residues. The CDR3 DNA follows: TGCAGCGTTGAGGGACAAGAGACCCAGTACTTC. It codes for CSVEGQETQYF.

This clonotype was detected ten times or more. This chain links TRBV6-2 or TRBV6-3 with TRBJ2-7; the D gene is possibly TRBD1 (5 bases). The V end lost 5 bases, the J end lost 2 bases, and 7 bases lay between the germline ends. The CDR3 consists of 12 residues. Germline V lookup: CDR1 MNHEY, CDR2 SVGEGT. The CDR3 DNA sequence: TGTGCCAGCAGTCGGACAACCTACGAGCAGTACTTC. This sequence encodes CASSRTTYEQYF.

The V and J genes are TRBV30 and TRBJ2-1; 7 bases are shared with TRBD1. CDR1 GTSNPN and CDR2 SVGIG come from the germline V gene (reference sequence). CDR3 size: 16 residues. The trim removed 3 bases at V and 10 bases at J, leaving 18 bases unmatched. CDR3 DNA: TGTGCCTGGAGCAAAAGTGGAGAGAACAGGGGATACGAGCAGTTCTTC. It translates to CAWSKSGENRGYEQFF.

This clonotype appeared many times. This sequence joins TRBV12-3 or TRBV12-4 and TRBJ1-5; D may be TRBD1 (5 bases). The CDR3 has 17 residues. V lost 4 bases, J lost 0 bases, and 16 bases lay in between. The CDR3 nucleotides are TGTGCCAGCAGTTCCGGACATTCGTATGCTAGCAATCAGCCCCAGCATTTT. Translating it yields CASSSGHSYASNQPQHF.

Many counts were recorded for this clonotype. This chain links TRBV29-1 with TRBJ2-1, with D perhaps matching TRBD2 (6 bases). The ends were cut back, 1 base at V and 2 bases at J, with 15 bases in the middle. This CDR3 region has 16 residues. Germline loops: CDR1 SQVTM, CDR2 ANQGSEA. CDR3 sequence reads: CSVEGAFSGAYNEQFF. The CDR3 nucleotides read TGCAGCGTTGAAGGGGCCTTTAGCGGTGCCTACAATGAGCAGTTCTTC.